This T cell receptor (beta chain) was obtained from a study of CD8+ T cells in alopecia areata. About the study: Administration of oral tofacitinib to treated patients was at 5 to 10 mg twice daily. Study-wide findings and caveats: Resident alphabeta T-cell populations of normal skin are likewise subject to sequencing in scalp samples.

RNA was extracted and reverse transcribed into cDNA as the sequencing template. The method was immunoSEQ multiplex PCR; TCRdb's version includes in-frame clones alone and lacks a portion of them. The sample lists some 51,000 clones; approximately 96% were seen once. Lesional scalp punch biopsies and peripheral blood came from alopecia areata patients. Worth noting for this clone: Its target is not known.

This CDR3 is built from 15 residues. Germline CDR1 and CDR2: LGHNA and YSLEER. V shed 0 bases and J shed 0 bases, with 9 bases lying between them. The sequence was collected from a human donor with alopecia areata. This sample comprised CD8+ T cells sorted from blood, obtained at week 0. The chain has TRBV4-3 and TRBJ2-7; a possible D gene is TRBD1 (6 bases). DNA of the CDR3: TGCGCCAGCAGCCAAGAGGGGGCCACCTCCTACGAGCAGTACTTC. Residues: CASSQEGATSYEQYF.